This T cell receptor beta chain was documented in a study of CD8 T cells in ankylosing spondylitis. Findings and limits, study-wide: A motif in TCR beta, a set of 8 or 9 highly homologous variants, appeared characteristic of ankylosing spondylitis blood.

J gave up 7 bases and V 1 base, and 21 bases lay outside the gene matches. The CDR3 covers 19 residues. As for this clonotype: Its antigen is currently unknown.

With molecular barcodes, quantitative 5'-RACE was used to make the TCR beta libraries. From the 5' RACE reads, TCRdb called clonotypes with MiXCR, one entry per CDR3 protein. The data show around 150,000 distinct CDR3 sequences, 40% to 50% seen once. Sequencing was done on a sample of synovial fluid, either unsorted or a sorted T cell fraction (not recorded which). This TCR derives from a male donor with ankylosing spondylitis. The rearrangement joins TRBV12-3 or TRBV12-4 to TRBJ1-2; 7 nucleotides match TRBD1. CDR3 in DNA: TGTGCCAGCAGTTTAGGGAGTGGTGAGGGGACAGAACTCTATCTTGGCTACACCTTC. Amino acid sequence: CASSLGSGEGTELYLGYTF.